Each of the 27 T cell receptor beta chains below was sequenced from the same sample in a study of blood T cells in healthy people across ages. Next came a second PCR, run for roughly 7 to 12 cycles, which used a sample-barcoded 5' primer along with a J-beta primer mix. TCRdb ran MiXCR on the 5' RACE reads and lists one entry per CDR3 protein. This sample carries around 800,000 distinct CDR3 sequences, more than 25% of them seen once, and the ten largest clones take over 2.5%. The same data also went into a second study, on T cells of mothers and their children.

Material: blood. All receptors derive from a boy aged 5-17 years in good health.

This chain joins TRBV20-1 and TRBJ2-1, with 15 bases lining up with TRBD2. Germline assignment: CDR1 DFQATT and CDR2 SNEGSKA (reference sequence). The V gene end was trimmed by 6 bases and the J gene end by 5 bases; junction bases not matched to a gene: 14. The CDR3 spans 18 residues. The CDR3, as DNA: TGCAGTGCAATTAGGACTAGCGGGGGGGCAGTTAGCCACAATGAGCAGTTCTTC. Amino acid sequence: CSAIRTSGGAVSHNEQFF.

This clonotype was found a few times. The junction shows a germline mismatch at one end, possibly a read error. V and J are TRBV4-2 and TRBJ2-5; tentatively, D is TRBD2 (5 bases). The CDR3 has 15 residues. CDR1 is LGHNA and CDR2 is YNFKEQ in the germline V gene. CDR3 sequence: CASSPSKGSRETQYF. CDR3 in DNA: TGTGCCAGCAGCCCTTCCAAAGGGAGCCGAGAGACTCAGTACTTC.

A few counts support this clonotype. This chain connects TRBV11-2 to TRBJ1-4, with unresolved D. The CDR3 covers 17 residues. Trimming removed 4 bases at V and 1 base at J, with 16 bases between. Looked up from germline, CDR1 is SGHAT and CDR2 is FQNNGV. This CDR3 is CASSSGVGRGTNEKLFF. The CDR3 nucleotides read TGTGCCAGCAGCTCTGGCGTCGGGAGAGGAACTAATGAAAAACTGTTTTTT.

The J gene is TRBJ1-4, the V gene TRBV7-2; no definite D call. Trimming cost V 1 base and J 1 base, with 10 bases left between them. CDR1 is SGHTA, CDR2 FQGNSA, per germline. The CDR3 consists of 16 residues. The CDR3: CASSLERRQTNEKLFF. The CDR3 bases are TGTGCCAGCAGCTTAGAGCGGCGGCAAACTAATGAAAAACTGTTTTTT.

The rearrangement joins TRBV9 to TRBJ1-5, with TRBD1 as a possible D gene (6 bases). Between the trimmed V and J ends, which lost 7 bases and 3 bases, there was a span of 17 bases. The germline CDR1 and CDR2 sequences are SGDLS and YYNGEE. The CDR3 is 15 residues long. The CDR3 loop reads CASSPGTGYNQPQHF. The CDR3 DNA reads TGTGCCAGCTCCCCCGGCACAGGGTACAATCAGCCCCAGCATTTT. Full variable domain (remainder filled in from reference TRBV9 and TRBJ1-5): DSGVTQTPKHLITATGQRVTLRCSPRSGDLSVYWYQQSLDQGLQFLIQYYNGEERAKGNILERFSAQQFPDLHSELNLSSLELGDSALYFCASSPGTGYNQPQHFGDGTRLSIL.

The genes are TRBV6-5 and TRBJ2-3; D possibly uses TRBD1 or TRBD2 (5 bases each). Germline loops: CDR1 MNHEY, CDR2 SVGAGI. This CDR3 contains 16 residues. V lost 6 bases, J lost 1 base, and 17 bases lay in between. The CDR3 DNA is TGTGCCAGCAGCCTACTAGGGGACCTCGGCACAGATACGCAGTATTTT. Its protein is CASSLLGDLGTDTQYF.

The gene calls are TRBV7-6 and TRBJ2-7, with 7 bases aligning to TRBD1. Germline CDR1 is SGHVS and CDR2 is FNYEAQ. Trimming at V came to 2 bases and at J to 3 bases, leaving 7 bases not matched to a gene. The CDR3 consists of 15 residues. The CDR3 bases are TGTGCCAGCAGCTTATCGACAGGGCTTCGCTACGAGCAGTACTTC. Encoded protein: CASSLSTGLRYEQYF.

This clonotype was picked up a small number of times. The chain joins TRBV29-1 to TRBJ2-1, with 8 bases matching TRBD2. Germline V gene lookup returns CDR1 SQVTM and CDR2 ANQGSEA. This CDR3 has 16 residues. Losses at the gene ends were 4 bases for V and 3 bases for J; bases not matched to a gene: 11. CDR3: CSVAYSSGGLYNEQFF. CDR3 in DNA: TGCAGCGTTGCCTACTCCAGCGGGGGACTCTACAATGAGCAGTTCTTC.

This clonotype has just a few counts. This chain links TRBV5-1 with TRBJ2-7; D gene ambiguous. Per germline, CDR1 SGHRS and CDR2 YFSETQ. The CDR3 is made up of 14 amino acids. Trimming left V 0 bases short and J 7 bases short, with 14 bases between. CDR3 amino acids: CASSLDWDSGEQYF. In DNA form, the CDR3 reads TGCGCCAGCAGCTTGGATTGGGATTCCGGGGAGCAGTACTTC.

This clonotype was picked up many times. This chain links TRBV7-3 with TRBJ2-3; TRBD2 aligns across 8 bases. The length of the CDR3 is 15 residues. CDR1 is SGHTA, CDR2 FQGTGA, per germline. V lost 3 bases and J lost 1; bases outside the gene matches: 3. CDR3 amino acids: CASSFGSGGTDTQYF. In DNA, the CDR3 is TGTGCCAGCAGCTTTGGTAGCGGGGGCACAGATACGCAGTATTTT.

This clonotype was detected a few times. This chain connects TRBV5-5 to TRBJ2-3; D uncertain. Germline CDR1 and CDR2: SGHKS and YYEKEE (reference sequence). Trimming pared 5 bases from V and 0 bases from J, leaving 16 bases between. There are 16 residues in the CDR3. CDR3 DNA: TGTGCCAGCAGTCGGGTCGCGGTAGTGAGCACAGATACGCAGTATTTT. Translated, it gives CASSRVAVVSTDTQYF.

The sample holds one count of this clonotype. At one end, the junction sequence differs from germline, possibly due to a read error. The rearrangement joins TRBV11-2 to TRBJ1-4, with a possible D match to TRBD1 (5 bases). Germline loops: CDR1 SGHAT, CDR2 FQNNGV. The length of the CDR3 is 15 residues. The chain's CDR3 is CGSSLDRGSYEKLFF. The CDR3 DNA is TGTGGCAGCAGCTTAGACCGGGGGAGCTATGAAAAACTGTTTTTT.

This clonotype has only a few counts. The V call is TRBV27, the J call TRBJ2-5, with D possibly TRBD2 on 6 matching bases. CDR3 length: 15 residues. Germline V gene sequence: CDR1 MNHEY, CDR2 SMNVEV (reference sequence). With 2 bases removed from V and 2 bases from J, the gap between germline ends came to 12 bases. This CDR3 reads CASSLNSGGQETQYF. DNA of the CDR3: TGTGCCAGCAGTTTAAATTCCGGGGGTCAAGAGACCCAGTACTTC.

This clonotype has a single count. The V and J genes are TRBV29-1 and TRBJ2-7; the match to TRBD2 covers 10 bases. The V gene's germline CDR1 is SQVTM and CDR2 ANQGSEA. Trimming cost V 7 bases and J 6 bases; bases outside gene matches: 9. This CDR3 has 13 residues. The CDR3 spells CSGQAGGPSEQYF. The CDR3 DNA follows: TGCAGCGGACAAGCGGGGGGGCCTTCCGAGCAGTACTTC.

V gene TRBV5-1 combines with J gene TRBJ1-2; 8 positions match TRBD1. CDR3 length: 14 amino acids. CDR1 is SGHRS and CDR2 is YFSETQ in the germline V gene. Trimming removed 4 bases from V and 8 bases from J; junction bases left unmatched: 10. The CDR3 DNA is TGCGCCAGCAGCGCCGTTGGACAGGGAGGAGGCTACACCTTC. Protein sequence: CASSAVGQGGGYTF.

The V gene is TRBV25-1, the J gene TRBJ2-5; perhaps TRBD2 as D (6 bases). The CDR3 spans 17 residues. The V gene lost 5 bases and the J gene lost 4 bases, with 23 bases spanning the gap. In germline, CDR1 is MGHDK, CDR2 SYGVNS. The CDR3: CASSPGRRGTQGETQYF. The DNA of the CDR3 is TGTGCCAGCAGTCCGGGACGGCGAGGGACTCAGGGAGAGACCCAGTACTTC. Looking up the rest from reference TRBV25-1 and TRBJ2-5 gives the full variable domain: EADIYQTPRYLVIGTGKKITLECSQTMGHDKMYWYQQDPGMELHLIHYSYGVNSTEKGDLSSESTVSRIRTEHFPLTLESARPSHTSQYLCASSPGRRGTQGETQYFGPGTRLLVL.

The V gene is TRBV12-3 or TRBV12-4, the J gene TRBJ1-1; D gene unclear. CDR3 length: 15 residues. V gave up 1 base and J gave up 1 base, with 10 bases separating them. The CDR3 DNA follows: TGTGCCAGCAGTTTAGGGCCCACCAGGAACACTGAAGCTTTCTTT. Translating it yields CASSLGPTRNTEAFF.

This chain uses TRBV19 with TRBJ2-5; 9 nucleotides align to TRBD1. With the DNA end fitting TRBJ2-7 better, the J assignment may be wrong. Germline V lookup: CDR1 LNHDA, CDR2 SQIVND (reference sequence). The CDR3 spans 14 residues. The CDR3 sequence is CASSGTGYRYEQYF. As DNA, the CDR3 is TGTGCCAGTAGCGGGACAGGGTATCGCTACGAGCAGTACTTC.

This chain joins TRBV7-2 and TRBJ2-4, with no clear D. From germline, CDR1 is SGHTA and CDR2 FQGNSA. The CDR3 extends over 15 amino acids. Trimming cost V 2 bases and J 0 bases, with 8 bases left between them. CDR3 DNA sequence: TGTGCCAGCAGCTTACGGATGGCAGCCAAAAACATTCAGTACTTC. Its protein product is CASSLRMAAKNIQYF. The full variable domain, completed using reference TRBV7-2 and TRBJ2-4, is GAGVSQSPSNKVTEKGKDVELRCDPISGHTALYWYRQSLGQGLEFLIYFQGNSAPDKSGLPSDRFSAERTGGSVSTLTIQRTQQEDSAVYLCASSLRMAAKNIQYFGAGTRLSVL.

This clonotype showed up just a few times. The chain combines TRBV2 with TRBJ2-5; the D gene is possibly TRBD2 (6 bases). The CDR3 is 14 residues long. Per the germline V gene, CDR1 is SNHLY and CDR2 is FYNNEI. Between the trimmed V and J ends, which lost 6 bases and 7 bases, there was a span of 18 bases. The DNA for the CDR3 is TGTGCCAGCAGGGTCGGGGGTCACGTGGGGACCCAGTACTTC. Its protein product is CASRVGGHVGTQYF.

This clonotype was seen repeatedly, ten times or more. This chain links TRBV20-1 with TRBJ2-5; 13 bases match TRBD2. The CDR3 is 15 residues long. CDR1 DFQATT and CDR2 SNEGSKA come from the germline V gene (reference sequence). Losses at the gene ends were 4 bases for V and 5 bases for J; bases not matched to a gene: 7. In DNA form, the CDR3 reads TGCAGTGCTACTACTAGCGGGGGGGCCTTTGAGACCCAGTACTTC. It yields the protein CSATTSGGAFETQYF.

For the CDR3, the DNA is TGTGCCACCAGTGAAAGCGGGGGGCGTCCCAAGCAGTTCTTC. Translation: CATSESGGRPKQFF. The chain uses TRBV24-1 and TRBJ2-5, with 9 bases identical to TRBD2. The tail of the sequence fits TRBJ2-1 better, so the J call may be wrong. This CDR3 is 14 amino acids long. Germline CDR1 and CDR2: KGHDR and SFDVKD.

The V call is TRBV11-2, the J call TRBJ2-5, with TRBD1 matching over 9 bases. The CDR3 extends over 15 amino acids. V shed 4 bases, J shed 7 bases, and the junction held 10 bases outside the gene matches. Looked up from germline, CDR1 is SGHAT and CDR2 is FQNNGV. The CDR3 loop is CASSSPRDRVWTQYF. For the CDR3, the DNA is TGTGCCAGCAGCTCCCCACGGGACAGGGTATGGACCCAGTACTTC.

The table lists this clonotype with a few counts. The V and J genes are TRBV7-3 and TRBJ2-2; the match to TRBD1 covers 8 bases. The CDR3 is 15 amino acids. The junction had 4 bases not matched to a gene; V was cut back by 5 bases and J by 2 bases. Germline V gene lookup returns CDR1 SGHTA and CDR2 FQGTGA. CDR3: CASSVGQANTGELFF. CDR3 DNA: TGTGCCAGCAGCGTGGGACAGGCAAACACCGGGGAGCTGTTTTTT.

The CDR3 is CSARDGEALAGGFF. The CDR3, as DNA: TGCAGTGCTAGAGATGGGGAGGCACTAGCGGGGGGGTTCTTC. V usage is TRBV20-1 and J usage is TRBJ2-1; TRBD2 matches at 12 bases. This CDR3 contains 14 residues. J lost 15 bases, V lost 0 bases, and 9 bases had no gene match. The germline gives CDR1 DFQATT, CDR2 SNEGSKA (reference sequence).

This clonotype showed up just a few times. J is TRBJ2-3 and V is TRBV29-1; D unclear. The V end was cut by 1 base, the J end by 5 bases, with 13 bases between. Germline loops: CDR1 SQVTM, CDR2 ANQGSEA. The CDR3 is made up of 14 amino acids. CDR3 amino acids: CSVEGANLGDTQYF. The CDR3 nucleotides are TGCAGCGTTGAAGGGGCGAACTTGGGAGATACGCAGTATTTT.

This clonotype has more than one count but fewer than ten. The chain employs TRBV7-9 and TRBJ1-4; D call uncertain. The germline V and J ends were trimmed by 5 bases and 8 bases, with 9 bases remaining between them. This CDR3 has 12 residues. The germline CDR1 and CDR2 sequences are SEHNR and FQNEAQ (reference sequence). CDR3 amino acids: CASSASGEKLFF. As DNA, the CDR3 is TGTGCCAGCAGCGCGTCAGGCGAAAAACTGTTTTTT.